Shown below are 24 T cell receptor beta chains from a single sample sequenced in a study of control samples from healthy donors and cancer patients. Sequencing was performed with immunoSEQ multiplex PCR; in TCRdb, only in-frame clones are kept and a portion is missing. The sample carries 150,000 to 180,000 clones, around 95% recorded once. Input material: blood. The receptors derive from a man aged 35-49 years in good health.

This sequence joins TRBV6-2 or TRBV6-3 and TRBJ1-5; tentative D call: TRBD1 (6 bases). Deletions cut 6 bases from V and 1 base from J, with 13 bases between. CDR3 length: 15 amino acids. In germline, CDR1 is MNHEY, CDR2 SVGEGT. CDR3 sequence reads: CASRYRDTSNQPQHF. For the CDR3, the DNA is TGTGCCAGCAGGTACCGGGACACCAGCAATCAGCCCCAGCATTTT.

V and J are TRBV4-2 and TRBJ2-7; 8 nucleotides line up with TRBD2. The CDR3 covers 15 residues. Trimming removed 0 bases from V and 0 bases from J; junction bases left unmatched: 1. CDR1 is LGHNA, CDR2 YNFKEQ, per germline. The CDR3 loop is CASSQESGGSYEQYF. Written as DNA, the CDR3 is TGTGCCAGCAGCCAAGAAAGCGGGGGCTCCTACGAGCAGTACTTC.

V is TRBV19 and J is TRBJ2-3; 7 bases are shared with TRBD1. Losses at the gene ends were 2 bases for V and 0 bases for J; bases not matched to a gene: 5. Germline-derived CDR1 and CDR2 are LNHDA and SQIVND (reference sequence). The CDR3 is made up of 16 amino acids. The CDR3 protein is CASSIRTGGSTDTQYF. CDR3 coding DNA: TGTGCCAGTAGTATAAGGACAGGCGGGAGCACAGATACGCAGTATTTT.

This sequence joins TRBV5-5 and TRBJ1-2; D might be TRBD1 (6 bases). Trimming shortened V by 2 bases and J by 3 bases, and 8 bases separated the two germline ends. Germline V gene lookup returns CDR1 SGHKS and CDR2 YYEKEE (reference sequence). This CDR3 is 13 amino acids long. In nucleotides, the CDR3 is TGTGCCAGCAGCTTAGGGGGTGACTATGGCTACACCTTC. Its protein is CASSLGGDYGYTF.

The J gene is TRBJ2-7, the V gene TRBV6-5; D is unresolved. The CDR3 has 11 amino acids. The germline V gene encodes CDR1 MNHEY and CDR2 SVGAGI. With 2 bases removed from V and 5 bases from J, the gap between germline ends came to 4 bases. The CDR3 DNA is TGTGCCAGCAGTTACCGACACGAGCAGTACTTC. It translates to CASSYRHEQYF.

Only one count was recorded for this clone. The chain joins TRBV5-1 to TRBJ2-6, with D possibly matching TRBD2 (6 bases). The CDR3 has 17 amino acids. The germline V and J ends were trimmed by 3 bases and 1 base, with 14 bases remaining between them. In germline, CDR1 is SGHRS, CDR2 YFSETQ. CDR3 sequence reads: CASSYGTSQSGANVLTF. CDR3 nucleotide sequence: TGCGCCAGCAGCTACGGGACTTCTCAATCTGGGGCCAACGTCCTGACTTTC.

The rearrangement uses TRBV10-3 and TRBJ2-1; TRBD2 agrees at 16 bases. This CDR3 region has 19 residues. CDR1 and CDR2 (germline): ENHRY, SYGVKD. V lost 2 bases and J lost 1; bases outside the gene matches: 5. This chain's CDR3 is CAISEQGTSGGASYNEQFF. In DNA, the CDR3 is TGTGCCATCAGTGAGCAAGGGACTAGCGGGGGGGCATCCTACAATGAGCAGTTCTTC.

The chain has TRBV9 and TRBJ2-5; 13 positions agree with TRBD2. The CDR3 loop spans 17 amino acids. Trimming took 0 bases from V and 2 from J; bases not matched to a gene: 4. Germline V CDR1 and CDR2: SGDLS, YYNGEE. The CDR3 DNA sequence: TGTGCCAGCAGCGTAGAGGGACTAGCGGGGTTACAAGAGACCCAGTACTTC. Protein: CASSVEGLAGLQETQYF.

The CDR3 DNA reads as TGTGCCAGCAGCACAGGGGTGACGGCGGGGGCCAACGTCCTGACTTTC. Translated: CASSTGVTAGANVLTF. This chain links TRBV7-8 with TRBJ2-6; TRBD1 matches at 7 bases. The CDR3 has 16 amino acids. The germline V gene has CDR1 SGHVS and CDR2 FQNEAQ. V shed 5 bases, J shed 4 bases, and the junction held 8 bases outside the gene matches.

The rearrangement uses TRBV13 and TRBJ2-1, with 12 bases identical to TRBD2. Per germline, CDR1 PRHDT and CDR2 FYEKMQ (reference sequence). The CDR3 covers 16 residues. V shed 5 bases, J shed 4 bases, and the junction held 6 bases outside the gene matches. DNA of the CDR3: TGTGCCAGCAGCGATCGGACTAGCGGGGTATACAATGAGCAGTTCTTC. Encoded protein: CASSDRTSGVYNEQFF. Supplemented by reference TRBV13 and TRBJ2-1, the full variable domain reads AAGVIQSPRHLIKEKRETATLKCYPIPRHDTVYWYQQGPGQDPQFLISFYEKMQSDKGSIPDRFSAQQFSDYHSELNMSSLELGDSALYFCASSDRTSGVYNEQFFGPGTRLTVL.

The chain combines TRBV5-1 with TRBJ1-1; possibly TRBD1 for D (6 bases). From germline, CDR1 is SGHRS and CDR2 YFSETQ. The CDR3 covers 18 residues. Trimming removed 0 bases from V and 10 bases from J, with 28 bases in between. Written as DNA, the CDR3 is TGCGCCAGCAGCTTGGACCGGGGTGGGACAAACCCACCACACTTAGCTTTCTTT. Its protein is CASSLDRGGTNPPHLAFF.

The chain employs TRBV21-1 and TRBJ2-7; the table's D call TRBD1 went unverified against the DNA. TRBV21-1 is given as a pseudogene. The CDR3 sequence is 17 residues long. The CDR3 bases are TGTGCCAGCAGCCCGACCCCGCCGACAGGGGGGTACGTAGAGCAGTACTTC. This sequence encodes CASSPTPPTGGYVEQYF.

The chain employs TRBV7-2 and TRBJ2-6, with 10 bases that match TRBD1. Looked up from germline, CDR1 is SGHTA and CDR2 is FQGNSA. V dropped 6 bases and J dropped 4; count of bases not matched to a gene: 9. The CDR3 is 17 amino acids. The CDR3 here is CASRRGGTGAGANVLTF. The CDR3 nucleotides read TGTGCCAGCAGGCGAGGGGGGACAGGGGCCGGGGCCAACGTCCTGACTTTC. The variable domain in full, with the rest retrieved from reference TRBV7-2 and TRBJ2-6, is GAGVSQSPSNKVTEKGKDVELRCDPISGHTALYWYRQSLGQGLEFLIYFQGNSAPDKSGLPSDRFSAERTGGSVSTLTIQRTQQEDSAVYLCASRRGGTGAGANVLTFGAGSRLTVL.

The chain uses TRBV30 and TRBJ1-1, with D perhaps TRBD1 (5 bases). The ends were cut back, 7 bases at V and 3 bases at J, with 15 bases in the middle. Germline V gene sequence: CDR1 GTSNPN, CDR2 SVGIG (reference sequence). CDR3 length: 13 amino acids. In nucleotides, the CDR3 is TGTGCCTACACACAGGAAGTGTACACTGAAGCTTTCTTT. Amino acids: CAYTQEVYTEAFF.

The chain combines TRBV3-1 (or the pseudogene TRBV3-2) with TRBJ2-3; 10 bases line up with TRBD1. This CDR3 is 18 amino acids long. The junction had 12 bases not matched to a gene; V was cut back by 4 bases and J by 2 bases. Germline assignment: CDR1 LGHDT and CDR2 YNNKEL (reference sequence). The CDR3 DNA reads TGTGCCAGCAGCCTCGGGACAGGGGCTCCCCGAAACACAGATACGCAGTATTTT. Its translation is CASSLGTGAPRNTDTQYF.

The chain's CDR3 is CASSYGNMYGYTF. Here the CDR3 DNA reads TGTGCCAGCAGTTACGGGAATATGTATGGCTACACCTTC. The rearrangement links TRBV6-5 to TRBJ1-2; D unclear. Trimming stripped 2 bases from V and 5 bases from J, with 9 bases between. The CDR3 length is 13 residues. Germline CDR1 reads MNHEY; CDR2 reads SVGAGI.

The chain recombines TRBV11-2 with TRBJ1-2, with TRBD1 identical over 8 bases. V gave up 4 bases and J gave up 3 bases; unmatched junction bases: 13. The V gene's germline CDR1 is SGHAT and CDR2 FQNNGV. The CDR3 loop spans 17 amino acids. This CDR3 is CASSSNRGSLFDYGYTF. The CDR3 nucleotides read TGTGCCAGCAGCTCGAACAGGGGGAGTCTTTTTGACTATGGCTACACCTTC.

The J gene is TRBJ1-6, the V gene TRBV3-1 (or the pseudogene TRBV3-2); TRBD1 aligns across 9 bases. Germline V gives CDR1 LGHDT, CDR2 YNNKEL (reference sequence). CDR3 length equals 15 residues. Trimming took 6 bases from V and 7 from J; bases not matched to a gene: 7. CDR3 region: CASRSGQGRNSPLHF. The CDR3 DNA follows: TGTGCCAGCAGGTCAGGACAGGGGAGGAATTCACCCCTCCACTTT.

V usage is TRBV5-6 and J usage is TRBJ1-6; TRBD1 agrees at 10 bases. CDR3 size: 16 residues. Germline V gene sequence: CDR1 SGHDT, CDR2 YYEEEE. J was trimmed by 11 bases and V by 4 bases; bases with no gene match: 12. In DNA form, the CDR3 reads TGTGCCAGCAGCCGCCGACAGGGGGCGAGTGTGCCACCCCTCCACTTT. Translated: CASSRRQGASVPPLHF.

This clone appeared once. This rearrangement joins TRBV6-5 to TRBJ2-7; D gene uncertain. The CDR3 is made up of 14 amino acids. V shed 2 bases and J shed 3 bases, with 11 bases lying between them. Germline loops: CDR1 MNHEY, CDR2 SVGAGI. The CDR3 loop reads CASSYRRVNYEQYF. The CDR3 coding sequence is TGTGCCAGCAGTTACCGCAGAGTAAACTACGAGCAGTACTTC.

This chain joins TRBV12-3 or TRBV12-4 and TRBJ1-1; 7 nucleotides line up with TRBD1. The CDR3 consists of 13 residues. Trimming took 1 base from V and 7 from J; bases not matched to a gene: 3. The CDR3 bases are TGTGCCAGCAGTTTAGTGACAGGGAATGAAGCTTTCTTT. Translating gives CASSLVTGNEAFF.

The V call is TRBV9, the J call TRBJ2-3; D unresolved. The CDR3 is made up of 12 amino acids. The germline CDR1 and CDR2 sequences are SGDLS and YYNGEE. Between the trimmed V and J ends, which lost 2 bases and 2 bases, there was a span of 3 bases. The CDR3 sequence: CASSVLTDTQYF. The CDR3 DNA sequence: TGTGCCAGCAGCGTTCTCACAGATACGCAGTATTTT.

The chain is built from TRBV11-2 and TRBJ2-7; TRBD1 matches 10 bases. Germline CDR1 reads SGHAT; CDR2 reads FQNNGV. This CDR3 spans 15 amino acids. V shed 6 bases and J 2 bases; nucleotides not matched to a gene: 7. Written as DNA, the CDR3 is TGTGCCAGCAGTCCTAGGGGGACAGGGGCCTACGAGCAGTACTTC. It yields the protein CASSPRGTGAYEQYF.

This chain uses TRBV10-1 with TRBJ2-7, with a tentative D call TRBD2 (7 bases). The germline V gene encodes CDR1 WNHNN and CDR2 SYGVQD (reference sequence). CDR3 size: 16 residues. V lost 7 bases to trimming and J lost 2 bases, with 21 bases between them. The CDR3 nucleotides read TGCGCCAGCACCCGACCGGGGGAGGGGGTCCCCTACGAGCAGTACTTC. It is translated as CASTRPGEGVPYEQYF.